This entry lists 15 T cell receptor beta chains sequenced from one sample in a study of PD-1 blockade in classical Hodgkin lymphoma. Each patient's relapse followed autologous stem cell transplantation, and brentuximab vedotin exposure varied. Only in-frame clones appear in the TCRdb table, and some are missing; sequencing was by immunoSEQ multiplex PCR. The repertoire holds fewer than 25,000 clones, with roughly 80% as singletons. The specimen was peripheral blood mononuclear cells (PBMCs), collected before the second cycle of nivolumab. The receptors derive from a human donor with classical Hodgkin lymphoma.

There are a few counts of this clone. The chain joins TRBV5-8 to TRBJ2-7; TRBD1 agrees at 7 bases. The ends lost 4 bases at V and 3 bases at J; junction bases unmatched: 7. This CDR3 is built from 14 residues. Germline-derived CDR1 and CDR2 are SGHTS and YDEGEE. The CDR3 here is CASSARQGFYEQYF. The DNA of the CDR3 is TGTGCCAGCAGCGCTCGACAGGGATTCTACGAGCAGTACTTC.

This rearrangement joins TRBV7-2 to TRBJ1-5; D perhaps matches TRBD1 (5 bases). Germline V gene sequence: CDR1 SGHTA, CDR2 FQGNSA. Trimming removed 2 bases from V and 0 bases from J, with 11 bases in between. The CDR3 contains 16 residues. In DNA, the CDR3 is TGTGCCAGCAGCTTACGCCCAGGGTATAGCAATCAGCCCCAGCATTTT. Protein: CASSLRPGYSNQPQHF.

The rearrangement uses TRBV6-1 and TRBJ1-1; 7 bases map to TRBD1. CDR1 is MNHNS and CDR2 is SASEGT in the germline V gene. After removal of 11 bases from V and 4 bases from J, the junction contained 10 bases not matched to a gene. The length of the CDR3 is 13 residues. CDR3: CAGSDRPFTEAFF. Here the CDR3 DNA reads TGTGCCGGATCGGACAGGCCGTTCACTGAAGCTTTCTTT.

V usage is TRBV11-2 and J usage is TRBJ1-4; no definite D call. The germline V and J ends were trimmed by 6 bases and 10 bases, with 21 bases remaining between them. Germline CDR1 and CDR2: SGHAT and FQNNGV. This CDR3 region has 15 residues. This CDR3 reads CASRTWGGKDRKLFF. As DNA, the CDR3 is TGTGCCAGCAGAACCTGGGGAGGGAAAGACCGAAAACTGTTTTTT.

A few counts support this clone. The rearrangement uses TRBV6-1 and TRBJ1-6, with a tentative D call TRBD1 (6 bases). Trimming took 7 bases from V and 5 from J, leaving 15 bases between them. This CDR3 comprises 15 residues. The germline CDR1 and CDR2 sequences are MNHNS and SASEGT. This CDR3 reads CASKGDRGHNSPLHF. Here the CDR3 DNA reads TGTGCCAGCAAGGGGGACCGGGGTCATAATTCACCCCTCCACTTT.

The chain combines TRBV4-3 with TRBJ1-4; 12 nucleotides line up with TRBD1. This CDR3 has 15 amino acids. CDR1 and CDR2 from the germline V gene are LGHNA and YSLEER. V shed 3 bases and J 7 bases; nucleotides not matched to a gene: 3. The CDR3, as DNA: TGCGCCAGCAGCCAGGGGGACAGGGGGCTTGAAAAACTGTTTTTT. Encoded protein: CASSQGDRGLEKLFF.

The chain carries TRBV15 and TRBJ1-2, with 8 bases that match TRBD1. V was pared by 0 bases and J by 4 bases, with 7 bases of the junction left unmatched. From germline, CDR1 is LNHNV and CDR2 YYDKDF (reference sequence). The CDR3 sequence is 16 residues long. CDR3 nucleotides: TGTGCCACCAGCAGAGAGGTGGACAGGGCGTCCTATGGCTACACCTTC. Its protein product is CATSREVDRASYGYTF. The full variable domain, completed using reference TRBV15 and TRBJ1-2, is DAMVIQNPRYQVTQFGKPVTLSCSQTLNHNVMYWYQQKSSQAPKLLFHYYDKDFNNEADTPDNFQSRRPNTSFCFLDIRSPGLGDTAMYLCATSREVDRASYGYTFGSGTRLTVV.

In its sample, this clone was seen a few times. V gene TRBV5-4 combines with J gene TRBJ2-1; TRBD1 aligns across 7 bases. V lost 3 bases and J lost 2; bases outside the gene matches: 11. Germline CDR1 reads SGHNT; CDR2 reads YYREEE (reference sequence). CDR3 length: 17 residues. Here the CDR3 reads CASSSSGTAKTYNEQFF. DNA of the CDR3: TGTGCCAGCAGCTCATCCGGGACAGCTAAGACCTACAATGAGCAGTTCTTC.

CDR3 region: CASSRGQTHNEQFF. DNA for the CDR3: TGTGCCAGCAGCCGAGGACAGACGCACAATGAGCAGTTCTTC. The J gene is TRBJ2-1, the V gene TRBV5-5, with D possibly being TRBD1 (6 bases). The CDR3 spans 14 residues. The germline CDR1 and CDR2 sequences are SGHKS and YYEKEE (reference sequence). V was clipped by 4 bases and J by 5 bases, with 13 bases between them.

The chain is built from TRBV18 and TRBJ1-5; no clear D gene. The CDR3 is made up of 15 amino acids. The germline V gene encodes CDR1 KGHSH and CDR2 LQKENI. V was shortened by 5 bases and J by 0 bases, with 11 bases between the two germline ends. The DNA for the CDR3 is TGTGCCAGCTCATCTTCCCCGTATAGCAATCAGCCCCAGCATTTT. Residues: CASSSSPYSNQPQHF.

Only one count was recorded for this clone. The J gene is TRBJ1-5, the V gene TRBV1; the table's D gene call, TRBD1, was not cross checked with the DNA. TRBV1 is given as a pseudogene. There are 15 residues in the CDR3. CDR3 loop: CTSSQAQHSNQPQHF. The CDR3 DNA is TGCACCAGCAGCCAAGCACAGCATAGCAATCAGCCCCAGCATTTT.

Here the CDR3 reads CASSARLGTSGTDTQYF. CDR3 DNA: TGTGCCAGCAGCGCAAGGCTAGGGACTAGCGGCACAGATACGCAGTATTTT. V and J are TRBV7-6 and TRBJ2-3; 10 bases match TRBD2. The V gene's germline CDR1 is SGHVS and CDR2 FNYEAQ. V shed 5 bases, J shed 1 base, and the junction held 9 bases outside the gene matches. This CDR3 has 17 residues.

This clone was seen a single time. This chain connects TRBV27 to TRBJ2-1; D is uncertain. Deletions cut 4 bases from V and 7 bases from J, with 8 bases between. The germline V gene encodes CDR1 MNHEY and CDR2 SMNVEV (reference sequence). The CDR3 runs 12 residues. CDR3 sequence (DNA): TGTGCCAGCAGTTCCTTCTCAAATGAGCAGTTCTTC. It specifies CASSSFSNEQFF.

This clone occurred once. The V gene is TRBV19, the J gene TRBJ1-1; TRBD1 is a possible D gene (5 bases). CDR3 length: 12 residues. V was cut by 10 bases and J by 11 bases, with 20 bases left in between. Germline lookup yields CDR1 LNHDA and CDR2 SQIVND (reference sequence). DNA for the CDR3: TGTGCCACCGACGGCCCGGGGGGAACGGCTTTCTTT. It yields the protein CATDGPGGTAFF.

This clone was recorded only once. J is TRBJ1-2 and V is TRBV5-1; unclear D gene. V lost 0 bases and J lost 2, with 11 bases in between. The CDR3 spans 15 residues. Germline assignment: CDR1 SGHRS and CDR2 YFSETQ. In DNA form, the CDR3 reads TGCGCCAGCAGCTTGGCCTTTGACCGAAACTATGGCTACACCTTC. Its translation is CASSLAFDRNYGYTF.